These 8 T cell receptor beta chains share one sample of origin, sequenced in a study of Graves' ophthalmopathy and Graves' hyperthyroidism. As the template, RNA transcripts were used to amplify TCR beta CDR3 regions. First-round RT-PCR relied on HTBI primers, and a second-round multiplex PCR came next. One entry per CDR3 protein results from TCRdb running MiXCR on the multiplex PCR reads. The sample gives 650,000 to 800,000 distinct CDR3 sequences, about two fifths of which show up once; more than 3% is in the top ten. The material sequenced was peripheral blood. The receptors shown here come from an adult man with Graves' ophthalmopathy.

The J gene is TRBJ1-2, the V gene TRBV6-5, with 10 bases fitting TRBD1. The CDR3 is 16 amino acids. V dropped 7 bases and J dropped 2; count of bases not matched to a gene: 10. Germline CDR1 and CDR2: MNHEY and SVGAGI. The CDR3 DNA sequence: TGTGCCAGCACCCGTGGAGGACAGGGGGGCAACTATGGCTACACCTTC. It is translated as CASTRGGQGGNYGYTF.

A remark on this clonotype: The junction shows a germline mismatch at one end, possibly a read error. This CDR3 is CASSLGNIGGNTEAF. The CDR3 DNA follows: TGTGCCAGCAGCTTAGGAAATATTGGGGGCAACACTGAAGCTTTC. This chain joins TRBV11-1 and TRBJ2-6; weak D call: TRBD1 (6 bases). Germline V gene data show CDR1 as SGHAT and CDR2 as FQDESV (reference sequence). CDR3 size: 15 residues.

This chain connects TRBV20-1 to TRBJ1-2; 8 bases agree with TRBD1. The germline gives CDR1 DFQATT, CDR2 SNEGSKA (reference sequence). The CDR3 is 14 amino acids. Here the CDR3 reads CSGGGQGGAYGYTF. The CDR3 DNA is TGCAGCGGGGGTGGACAGGGAGGTGCCTATGGCTACACCTTC.

This clonotype was counted ten times or more. The J gene is TRBJ1-6, the V gene TRBV5-1; D uncertain. This CDR3 has 13 residues. The germline V and J ends were trimmed by 0 bases and 10 bases, with 8 bases remaining between them. Germline V lookup: CDR1 SGHRS, CDR2 YFSETQ. CDR3 DNA sequence: TGCGCCAGCAGCTTGGTTTACCGGTCACCCCTCCACTTT. It is translated as CASSLVYRSPLHF.

The chain has TRBV7-8 and TRBJ2-7, with 10 nucleotides matching TRBD1. The CDR3 extends over 15 amino acids. Germline V gene sequence: CDR1 SGHVS, CDR2 FQNEAQ. V was clipped by 4 bases and J by 5 bases; unmatched bases: 8. CDR3 sequence (DNA): TGTGCCAGCAGCTCAGCCGGACAGGGGGTAGACGAGCAGTACTTC. Its protein is CASSSAGQGVDEQYF.

A note on this clonotype: A single base is all that separates this from a far larger clone, so a read error is likely. V gene TRBV7-2 combines with J gene TRBJ2-7; 8 nucleotides align to TRBD1. The CDR3 has 13 amino acids. Germline V gives CDR1 SGHTA, CDR2 FQGNSA. J was trimmed by 4 bases and V by 7 bases; bases with no gene match: 6. The CDR3 coding sequence is TGTGCCAGCAACCAAGACAGGGGTTACGAGCAGTACTTC. This gives the protein CASNQDRGYEQYF.

This clonotype was found many times. CDR3 nucleotide sequence: TGCAGCGTCACCCGAACCAGGGGGCCTAATGAAAAACTGTTTTTT. Protein product: CSVTRTRGPNEKLFF. The V gene is TRBV29-1, the J gene TRBJ1-4, with 8 bases matching TRBD1. V dropped 6 bases and J dropped 3; count of bases not matched to a gene: 9. CDR3 length equals 15 residues. Germline V gives CDR1 SQVTM, CDR2 ANQGSEA.

The CDR3 coding sequence is TGTGCCAGCAGCCTAAGCAGGGGCCCCATGAACACTGAAGCTTTCTTT. Its translation: CASSLSRGPMNTEAFF. V and J are TRBV7-2 and TRBJ1-1; TRBD1 might be the D (6 bases). V lost 5 bases and J lost 0, with 16 bases in between. Germline assignment: CDR1 SGHTA and CDR2 FQGNSA. This CDR3 contains 16 residues.